The source of this T cell receptor beta chain is a study of blood T cell repertoires in COVID-19. The overall study: Acute and convalescent COVID-19 samples came from the United States, Italy and Spain.

CDR1 LNHDA and CDR2 SQIVND come from the germline V gene (reference sequence). This CDR3 is 15 amino acids long. Trimming shortened V by 6 bases and J by 4 bases, and 15 bases separated the two germline ends. A single count supports this clone. Libraries were prepared by immunoSEQ multiplex PCR; TCRdb keeps only in-frame clonotypes and omits some of them. Of roughly 65,000 clones in the sample, approximately 89% were seen once. This TCR was recovered from a woman of 80 years or more with active or convalescent COVID-19. Input material: peripheral blood. V usage is TRBV19 and J usage is TRBJ1-4; D is possibly TRBD1 (6 bases). For the CDR3, the DNA is TGTGCCAGTAGGCGGGGGGCAGTAGATAATGAAAAACTGTTTTTT. This gives the protein CASRRGAVDNEKLFF.